The sequence of this T cell receptor beta chain was determined in a study of shared clonotypes between healthy human individuals. Measured with immunoSEQ multiplex PCR; TCRdb has only the in-frame clones, and not every one. This sample has roughly 700,000 clones; around 74% occur once, and the top ten carry more than 1.5%. CDR3 length: 16 residues. V shed 5 bases and J 11 bases; nucleotides not matched to a gene: 15. Germline CDR1 and CDR2: WSHSY and SAAADI. General study points: Naive subsets usually exceeded memory subsets in estimated richness.

Only Caucasian adults living in Nashville, Tennessee made up the donor group. Of note for this clone: As yet, its antigen is unknown.

The rearrangement uses TRBV10-2 and TRBJ2-5, with TRBD2 identical over 12 bases. The TCR comes from a woman in her 30s in good health. Sequencing was performed on memory CD4+ T cells sorted from blood. The subset: CD45RA-negative fraction. The CDR3 spells CASSTDLAGGPREQYF. In DNA, the CDR3 is TGCGCCAGCAGTACCGATCTAGCGGGAGGGCCTCGGGAGCAGTACTTC.